The sample holds one count of the clone carrying this T cell receptor beta chain. Antigen: not known. These data are taken from a study of shared clonotypes between healthy human individuals. Regarding the study as a whole: Naive CD4 clonotypes were shared across a handful of donors at about 5%. Memory subsets generally showed smaller estimated richness than naive subsets did.

The germline gives CDR1 LGHNA, CDR2 YSLEER. Germline trimming cut 8 bases from V and 4 bases from J; bases unmatched to any gene: 8. This CDR3 contains 14 residues. CD45RO-negative, CCR7-positively selected cells formed the naive CD8 fraction, excluding terminally differentiated effector memory CD45RA+ cells. The data were produced by immunoSEQ multiplex PCR, yet TCRdb's version contains in-frame clones alone and is incomplete. The sample includes about 2.1 million clones, under 95% of them seen just once. Input material: naive CD8+ T cells from PBMCs. This chain links TRBV4-3 with TRBJ2-7, with 10 nucleotides matching TRBD1. The receptor's source is a man between 18 and 29 years old in good health. Some clones in this sample may be carry-over from other donors' samples. The CDR3 reads CASGPGQGSYEQYF. In DNA, the CDR3 is TGCGCCAGCGGACCGGGACAGGGGTCGTACGAGCAGTACTTC.